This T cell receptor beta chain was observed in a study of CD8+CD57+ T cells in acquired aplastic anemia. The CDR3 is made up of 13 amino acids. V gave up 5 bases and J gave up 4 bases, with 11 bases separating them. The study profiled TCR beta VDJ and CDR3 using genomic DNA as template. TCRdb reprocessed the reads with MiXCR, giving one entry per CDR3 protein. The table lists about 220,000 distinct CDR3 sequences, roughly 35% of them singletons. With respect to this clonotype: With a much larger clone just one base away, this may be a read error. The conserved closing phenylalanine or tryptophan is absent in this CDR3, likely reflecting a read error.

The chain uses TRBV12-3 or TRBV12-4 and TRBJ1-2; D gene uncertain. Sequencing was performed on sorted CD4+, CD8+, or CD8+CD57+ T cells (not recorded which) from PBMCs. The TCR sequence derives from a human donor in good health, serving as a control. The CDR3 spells CASSLRSGYGYTL. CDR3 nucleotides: TGTGCCAGCAGTCTCCGATCCGGCTATGGCTACACCCTC.